These T cell receptor beta chains were read from a single sample in a study of regulatory dendritic cells for organ transplantation. Data came from immunoSEQ multiplex PCR; TCRdb stores just in-frame clones and leaves some out. The data contain 25,000 or so clones, about four fifths of them singletons. Sequenced input: naive CD4+ T cells from blood. These receptors were obtained from a human donor in good health. CDR3s include the opening cysteine and the closing phenylalanine or tryptophan. The D gene is left open where the match is weak. The size field is filled for only some rows; it gives once, few, many or a size class.

>NA|TRBJ2-5|TRBD1|TRBV7-9
CASSPGTGAGETQYF
TGTGCCAGCAGCCCCGGGACAGGCGCCGGGGAGACCCAGTACTTC
>few|TRBJ2-7|NA|TRBV29-1
CSVLSPGTLYEQYF
TGCAGCGTTTTGAGCCCCGGTACCCTCTACGAGCAGTACTTC
>NA|TRBJ1-4|TRBD1|TRBV4-3
CASSQAQGEGEKLFF
TGCGCCAGCAGCCAAGCGCAGGGGGAAGGTGAAAAACTGTTTTTT
>few|TRBJ1-1|NA|TRBV2
CASSGEGENTEAFF
TGTGCCAGCAGTGGTGAAGGAGAGAACACTGAAGCTTTCTTT
>NA|TRBJ1-3|NA|TRBV9
CASSVGGTGNTIYF
TGTGCCAGCAGCGTAGGAGGGACTGGAAACACCATATATTTT
>NA|TRBJ2-5|NA|TRBV10-3
CAIRGGGGEETQYF
TGTGCCATCAGGGGGGGCGGGGGCGAAGAGACCCAGTACTTC
>few|TRBJ1-5|NA|TRBV5-1
CASSPQGQEGNQPQHF
TGCGCCAGCAGCCCTCAGGGGCAGGAAGGCAATCAGCCCCAGCATTTT
>NA|TRBJ1-1|NA|TRBV4-2
CASSQEGSRTEAFF
TGTGCCAGCAGCCAAGAAGGGAGCAGGACTGAAGCTTTCTTT
>NA|TRBJ2-3|TRBD2|TRBV2
CASRQLAGVTDTQYF
TGTGCCAGCAGACAACTAGCGGGGGTCACAGATACGCAGTATTTT
>NA|TRBJ2-3|TRBD1|TRBV7-2
CASSPGQGTDTQYF
TGTGCCAGCAGCCCAGGACAGGGCACAGATACGCAGTATTTT
>NA|TRBJ2-3|NA|TRBV5-1
CASSLQDPGTDTQYF
TGCGCCAGCAGCTTGCAAGATCCGGGCACAGATACGCAGTATTTT
>NA|TRBJ1-2|NA|TRBV28
CASITGGLGGYTF
TGTGCCAGCATAACAGGTGGCTTGGGCGGCTACACCTTC
>NA|TRBJ1-4|NA|TRBV6-1
CASSEARLNEKLFF
TGTGCCAGCAGTGAAGCGAGGCTTAATGAAAAACTGTTTTTT
>NA|TRBJ2-3|NA|TRBV10-3
CAISDGQRRTDTQYF
TGTGCCATCAGTGATGGCCAGCGTCGCACAGATACGCAGTATTTT
>NA|TRBJ1-1|TRBD1|TRBV6-5
CASSPGTANTEAFF
TGTGCCAGCAGTCCCGGGACAGCCAACACTGAAGCTTTCTTT
>NA|TRBJ2-1|TRBD2|TRBV11-2
CASSLGTRLNEQFF
TGTGCCAGCAGCTTAGGGACTAGACTGAATGAGCAGTTCTTC
>NA|TRBJ1-4|NA|TRBV2
CASSEQSPTNEKLFF
TGTGCCAGCAGTGAGCAGTCTCCAACTAATGAAAAACTGTTTTTT
>once|TRBJ2-5|TRBD1|TRBV5-1
CASSRDREGETQYF
TGCGCCAGCAGCAGGGACAGGGAGGGAGAGACCCAGTACTTC
>NA|TRBJ1-1|TRBD1|TRBV5-1
CASSLSAGGTEAFF
TGCGCCAGCAGCCTATCAGCAGGGGGCACTGAAGCTTTCTTT
>NA|TRBJ2-3|NA|TRBV10-3
CAIRGGQSTDTQYF
TGTGCCATCAGGGGGGGACAGAGCACAGATACGCAGTATTTT